This T cell receptor (beta chain) was observed in a study of cytomegalovirus exposure and HLA in healthy donors. Whole-study findings and limits: Later, an analysis showed that TCR beta chains associated with HLA were more clonally expanded than others that were equally common.

Details on this clone: Its specificity is unknown.

V was pared by 7 bases and J by 5 bases, with 6 bases of the junction left unmatched. This CDR3 is built from 16 residues. Germline V lookup: CDR1 ENHRY, CDR2 SYGVKD. With 60 Vbeta and 13 Jbeta primers, the PCR was carried out. Repertoires were generated with immunoSEQ multiplex PCR, while TCRdb's copy carries only in-frame clones and drops some. The profile covers 130,000 to 150,000 clones, with roughly 80% appearing a single time and around 4.1% taken by the ten largest. The sequence came from a man aged 35-49 years in good health and CMV-seropositive. Sequenced: PBMCs. This rearrangement joins TRBV10-3 to TRBJ2-2, with 14 bases fitting TRBD2. CDR3 in amino acids: CAINLGLAGETGELFF. In DNA form, the CDR3 reads TGTGCCATCAACCTGGGACTAGCGGGAGAAACCGGGGAGCTGTTTTTT.